These 7 T cell receptor beta chains were sequenced from one sample in a study of cytomegalovirus exposure and HLA in healthy donors. With 60 Vbeta and 13 Jbeta primers, the PCR was carried out. Assay used: immunoSEQ multiplex PCR; TCRdb lists only in-frame clones, some missing. The sample contains approximately 190,000 clones, under 70% of which appear only once. Material: PBMCs. The receptors stem from a man in his forties or fifties in good health and CMV-seropositive.

V gene TRBV29-1 combines with J gene TRBJ1-2; the match to TRBD1 covers 7 bases. The V segment lost 2 bases and the J segment 4 bases; nucleotides outside the gene matches: 10. This CDR3 region has 15 residues. Germline loops: CDR1 SQVTM, CDR2 ANQGSEA. CDR3 protein: CSVELGTGTAYGYTF. The CDR3 nucleotides read TGCAGCGTTGAACTTGGGACCGGGACAGCCTATGGCTACACCTTC.

The sample holds one count of this clone. The gene calls are TRBV27 and TRBJ1-6; 7 positions agree with TRBD1. Germline-derived CDR1 and CDR2 are MNHEY and SMNVEV (reference sequence). The ends lost 3 bases at V and 0 bases at J; junction bases unmatched: 5. The CDR3 covers 17 residues. The CDR3 is CASSLSRGSSYNSPLHF. CDR3 sequence (DNA): TGTGCCAGCAGTTTGTCCAGGGGGAGCTCCTATAATTCACCCCTCCACTTT.

About this clone: One end of the junction does not line up with germline, which may come from a read error. V gene TRBV6-1 combines with J gene TRBJ2-7; TRBD1 matches at 10 bases. CDR3 length: 15 amino acids. Germline CDR1 and CDR2: MNHNS and SASEGT. This chain's CDR3 is CASSLLGQGLYERYF. The CDR3 nucleotides read TGTGCCAGCAGTCTCCTGGGACAGGGGCTCTACGAGCGGTACTTC.

This rearrangement joins TRBV6-6 to TRBJ2-1; no clear D. CDR3 length: 14 amino acids. Germline CDR1 reads MNHNY; CDR2 reads SVGAGI (reference sequence). The V gene lost 4 bases and the J gene lost 5 bases, with 12 bases spanning the gap. CDR3 bases: TGTGCCAGCAGTTCCCTGAATGCGAACAATGAGCAGTTCTTC. Amino acid sequence: CASSSLNANNEQFF.

This clone was detected once. The J gene is TRBJ1-5, the V gene TRBV7-9; a possible D gene is TRBD1 (6 bases). The germline CDR1 and CDR2 sequences are SEHNR and FQNEAQ (reference sequence). Trimming removed 1 base at V and 7 bases at J, with 11 bases between. The CDR3 spans 14 residues. CDR3 DNA: TGTGCCAGCAGCTTAGGGGGGCTTGAACAGCCCCAGCATTTT. This sequence encodes CASSLGGLEQPQHF.

CDR3 nucleotides: TGTGCCAGTAGTATAGCGGCAGGGAAGGACGAGCAGTACTTC. It is translated as CASSIAAGKDEQYF. This chain joins TRBV19 and TRBJ2-7; D possibly corresponds to TRBD1 (5 bases). CDR1 and CDR2 (germline): LNHDA, SQIVND (reference sequence). Trimming took off 1 base at V and 5 bases at J, with 12 bases between the two ends. This CDR3 comprises 14 residues.

V and J are TRBV7-9 and TRBJ2-7, with D possibly being TRBD2 (6 bases). Deletions cut 4 bases from V and 2 bases from J, with 9 bases between. The CDR3 has 13 residues. The germline gives CDR1 SEHNR, CDR2 FQNEAQ (reference sequence). Here the CDR3 reads CASSSGGTYEQYF. The CDR3 DNA follows: TGTGCCAGCAGCTCCGGCGGGACCTACGAGCAGTACTTC.